These 3 T cell receptor beta chains were sequenced from one sample in a study of graft-versus-host responses after intestinal transplantation (dated by TCRdb to the early 2020s). The method behind the library was the immunoSEQ multiplex PCR assay. This immuneACCESS table, as held by TCRdb, lists in-frame sequences with V and J called but not all clones. Of the missing ones, under half trace to an unresolved V gene in checked studies; the others have no known cause. Within this sample are some 39,000 clones, with 85% to 95% of them counted one time only. The ten largest clonotypes hold more than 0.45% of the sample. The time point label, as the study defines it: cells obtained before transplantation from donor or recipient. For these TCRs, the target antigens are not known. Specimen: unstimulated CD8+ T cells sorted from spleen or lymph node cells, collected before transplant. The origin of the receptors is a human donor who was the organ donor for an intestinal transplant.

The chain carries TRBV4-2 and TRBJ2-5; 9 nucleotides line up with TRBD2. CDR3 size: 16 residues. The junction had 7 bases not matched to a gene; V was cut back by 4 bases and J by 1 base. CDR1 and CDR2 (germline): LGHNA, YNFKEQ. The chain's CDR3 is CASSPSSGVAQETQYF. CDR3 sequence (DNA): TGTGCCAGCAGCCCTTCTAGCGGGGTGGCCCAAGAGACCCAGTACTTC.

Here the CDR3 reads CARPRRGASVETQYF. The CDR3 nucleotides read TGTGCCAGACCCCGCCGGGGGGCGAGCGTAGAGACCCAGTACTTC. The chain has TRBV4-2 and TRBJ2-5; D is perhaps TRBD2 (7 bases). Trimming took 9 bases from V and 4 from J, leaving 21 bases between them. The CDR3 contains 15 residues. Germline assignment: CDR1 LGHNA and CDR2 YNFKEQ.

This chain links TRBV5-4 with TRBJ2-3, with D perhaps matching TRBD2 (5 bases). V was clipped by 9 bases and J by 3 bases, with 11 bases between them. This CDR3 has 12 amino acids. In germline, CDR1 is SGHNT, CDR2 YYREEE (reference sequence). The CDR3 loop reads CATRGLTDTQYF. The CDR3 DNA follows: TGTGCCACCCGGGGTTTAACAGATACGCAGTATTTT.